This T cell receptor beta chain came from a study of cytomegalovirus exposure and HLA in healthy donors. Study-wide results and caveats: Excluded were some V segments that proved indistinguishable, including TRBV6-2 and TRBV6-3. When presence/absence was analysed, sequencing depth was taken to be roughly uniform across donors. In a later analysis, HLA-associated TCR beta chains were more clonally expanded than equally common others.

Healthy individuals who donated bone marrow served as the donors. Primers included in the PCR were 60 Vbeta and 13 Jbeta primers. TCRdb's table, derived via immunoSEQ multiplex PCR, lists solely in-frame clones and lacks some. The sample has roughly 120,000 clones, 70% to 80% seen once. The CDR3 runs 16 residues. The V segment lost 4 bases and the J segment 3 bases; nucleotides outside the gene matches: 9. Germline CDR1 SNHLY, CDR2 FYNNEI. Worth noting for this clone: As yet, its antigen is unknown.

The origin of this receptor is a woman aged 40 to 49 in good health and CMV-seropositive. Sequencing input: PBMCs. J is TRBJ1-3 and V is TRBV2, with TRBD1 matching over 7 bases. CDR3 loop: CASSAQQGKVGNTIYF. In DNA, the CDR3 is TGTGCCAGCAGTGCACAACAGGGGAAAGTTGGAAACACCATATATTTT. Variable domain in full (rest from reference TRBV2 and TRBJ1-3): EPEVTQTPSHQVTQMGQEVILRCVPISNHLYFYWYRQILGQKVEFLVSFYNNEISEKSEIFDDQFSVERPDGSNFTLKIRSTKLEDSAMYFCASSAQQGKVGNTIYFGEGSWLTVV.